This TCR beta chain was sequenced in a study of T cell responses to AZD1222 COVID-19 vaccine. TCRdb's copy holds only in-frame clones and misses some; the assay was immunoSEQ multiplex PCR. The sample includes 100,000 or so clones, 85% to 90% of them seen just once. CDR1 is SGHRS, CDR2 YFSETQ, per germline. The V and J ends lost 1 base and 6 bases respectively, with 4 bases between them. The CDR3 is made up of 11 amino acids. The clonotype originates from an adult in good health. J is TRBJ2-5 and V is TRBV5-1; no definite D call. Sequenced here: peripheral blood, sampled on day 0 of AZD1222 vaccination. CDR3 in amino acids: CASSLRQTQYF. The CDR3 DNA sequence: TGCGCCAGCAGCTTGAGGCAGACCCAGTACTTC.